The entry below describes one TCR beta chain. Its antigen remains unknown. UMI-tagged 5'RACE template switching yielded the TCR beta cDNA. Reprocessing the 5' RACE reads, TCRdb reports a single entry for every CDR3 protein and omits DNA. This table lists 300,000 to 500,000 distinct CDR3 sequences. This specimen comes from a study of T cells expressing NK-cell markers. About the study: Sorted CD3+CD56-NKG2C+, CD3+CD56+NKG2C- and CD3+CD56+NKG2C+ T cells were the source of the TCR beta repertoires. Eight donors were sequenced, of whom seven were HCMV-seropositive, while the remaining one was HCMV-seronegative. Whole-study findings and limits: One observes that, in several donors, these clonotypes were also the leading ones within the CD3+CD56-NKG2C+ fraction.

The source is a woman aged 45-65 years in good health. The sample consisted of blood T cells: a sorted CD56 or NKG2C T cell subset, CD4+ or CD8+ T cells, or bulk PBMC T cells (not recorded which).

CDR3 sequence: CASSLGGAEDTQYF. The chain combines TRBV27 with TRBJ2-3; no DNA is available, so the TRBD1 call from TCRdb remains unchecked. Looked up from germline, CDR1 is MNHEY and CDR2 is SMNVEV (reference sequence). CDR3 size: 14 residues.